This T cell receptor beta chain came from a study of T cells after yellow fever vaccination. The overall study: Fractions containing few cells were prepared with SMART-Seq v4 Ultra Low Input. Study conclusions and caveats: A large majority of primary-vaccination clones showed up again after the booster (just under 97% CD4, 75% to 90% CD8).

Universal primer sites and UMIs were introduced during 5'RACE template-switching synthesis of TCR cDNA. From the 5' RACE reads, TCRdb called clonotypes with MiXCR, one entry per CDR3 protein. The sample lists some 49,000 distinct CDR3 sequences, more than 6% occurring once. J was trimmed by 4 bases and V by 1 base; bases with no gene match: 2. In germline, CDR1 is SEHNR, CDR2 FQNEAQ (reference sequence). This CDR3 contains 14 residues. The rearrangement joins TRBV7-9 to TRBJ2-5; 8 nucleotides agree with TRBD2. The sequence was collected from a man aged 25-45 years who received the YFV17D yellow fever vaccine. Sequencing used PBMCs, either bulk or a sorted T-cell subset (CD4+, CD8+, memory, or dextramer-sorted; not recorded which), obtained 45 days after the yellow fever booster vaccination. The CDR3 nucleotides are TGTGCCAGCAGCTTAGTAGCGGGACTAGAGACCCAGTACTTC. Its translation is CASSLVAGLETQYF.